Presented here are 17 T cell receptor beta chains from one specimen sequenced in a study of graft-versus-host responses after intestinal transplantation. Assay: immunoSEQ multiplex PCR; the TCRdb copy retains only in-frame clones and omits some. The sample carries some 76,000 clones, over 75% recorded once. These receptors lack a known antigen. The input for sequencing was unstimulated CD8+ T cells sorted from spleen or lymph node cells, taken before transplant. Receptors originate from a human donor who was the organ donor for an intestinal transplant.

The CDR3 DNA reads as TGTGCCAGCAGTCTCAATTGGGGCAGCAGCAATGAGCAGTTCTTC. Protein: CASSLNWGSSNEQFF. V is TRBV11-3 and J is TRBJ2-1; D possibly corresponds to TRBD1 (5 bases). Germline CDR1 and CDR2: SGHNT and YENEEA. This CDR3 has 15 residues. The V gene lost 6 bases and the J gene lost 6 bases, with 18 bases spanning the gap.

The chain's CDR3 is CASSPDGETQYF. DNA for the CDR3: TGTGCCAGCAGTCCAGATGGAGAGACCCAGTACTTC. The chain has TRBV6-6 and TRBJ2-5; D gene ambiguous. Germline lookup yields CDR1 MNHNY and CDR2 SVGAGI (reference sequence). The CDR3 is 12 residues long. V lost 5 bases and J lost 4, with 8 bases in between.

The rearrangement links TRBV29-1 to TRBJ2-7; D assignment may be TRBD1 or TRBD2 (5 bases each). V was trimmed by 0 bases and J by 9 bases, leaving 12 bases between them. The CDR3 runs to 12 residues. Germline assignment: CDR1 SQVTM and CDR2 ANQGSEA. CDR3 region: CSVEDRGARQYF. The CDR3 DNA is TGCAGCGTTGAAGATCGAGGGGCCAGGCAGTACTTC.

Regarding this clone: At one of its ends the junction is not consistent with the germline gene, which may arise from a read error. The CDR3 sequence is CASSSPDQRGSTYTQYF. In DNA, the CDR3 is TGTGCCAGCAGCTCCCCCGATCAGCGGGGAAGCACATATACGCAGTATTTT. V gene TRBV4-2 combines with J gene TRBJ2-3; 7 bases are a match to TRBD2. CDR3 size: 17 residues. Germline lookup yields CDR1 LGHNA and CDR2 YNFKEQ.

This clone was recorded only once. The rearrangement uses TRBV4-1 and TRBJ1-1; 8 bases are shared with TRBD1. The length of the CDR3 is 14 residues. The V and J ends lost 0 bases and 5 bases, in that order; junction bases with no gene match: 2. Per the germline V gene, CDR1 is MGHRA and CDR2 is YSYEKL. This CDR3 reads CASSQEDRVTEAFF. CDR3 DNA: TGCGCCAGCAGCCAAGAGGACAGGGTGACTGAAGCTTTCTTT.

The genes are TRBV5-5 and TRBJ1-2, with TRBD1 matching 7 bases. The CDR3 has 17 amino acids. V lost 3 bases, J lost 5 bases, and 16 bases stayed unmatched. CDR1 and CDR2 (germline): SGHKS, YYEKEE (reference sequence). The CDR3 nucleotides are TGTGCCAGCAGCTCAAACGAACCGAGACAGGGTCCATATGGCTACACCTTC. It specifies CASSSNEPRQGPYGYTF.

The CDR3 region has the DNA TGTGCCAGCAGTTCCCCTGATGGGGGGGAATGGTTTGAAGCTTTCTTT. Translated, it gives CASSSPDGGEWFEAFF. The chain is built from TRBV28 and TRBJ1-1; a possible D gene is TRBD1 (5 bases). Germline values: CDR1 MDHEN, CDR2 SYDVKM. This CDR3 is built from 16 residues. Trimming took 4 bases from V and 7 from J, leaving 22 bases between them.

In this sample, this clone turned up a few times. The chain employs TRBV6-4 and TRBJ1-2, with TRBD1 as a possible D gene (6 bases). The length of the CDR3 is 14 residues. CDR1 and CDR2 from the germline V gene are MRHNA and SNTAGT. V shed 0 bases and J shed 6 bases, with 11 bases lying between them. The CDR3 spells CASSDSGGSNGYTF. CDR3 nucleotides: TGTGCCAGCAGTGACTCAGGGGGGTCAAATGGCTACACCTTC.

The rearrangement uses TRBV2 and TRBJ1-1; D is undetermined. CDR3 length equals 14 residues. The germline V and J ends were trimmed by 2 bases and 1 base, with 8 bases remaining between them. CDR1 is SNHLY, CDR2 FYNNEI, per germline. Here the CDR3 reads CASSEWASNTEAFF. CDR3 sequence (DNA): TGTGCCAGCAGTGAATGGGCCTCGAACACTGAAGCTTTCTTT.

The rearrangement links TRBV10-1 to TRBJ1-1; D might be TRBD1 (6 bases). The CDR3 extends over 19 amino acids. Looked up from germline, CDR1 is WNHNN and CDR2 is SYGVQD (reference sequence). V was clipped by 6 bases and J by 7 bases, with 33 bases between them. The chain's CDR3 is CASSETRGIRGDIDFEAFF. Here the CDR3 DNA reads TGCGCCAGCAGCGAGACCAGGGGAATAAGGGGAGACATAGACTTTGAAGCTTTCTTT.

This chain joins TRBV7-6 and TRBJ2-3; 10 bases line up with TRBD2. The CDR3 consists of 18 residues. In germline, CDR1 is SGHVS, CDR2 FNYEAQ. V trimming: 0 bases; J trimming: 0 bases; junction bases outside the gene matches: 6. CDR3 sequence (DNA): TGTGCCAGCAGCTTAGCTGCTAGCGGGGGAACAAGCACAGATACGCAGTATTTT. This translates into CASSLAASGGTSTDTQYF.

The chain is built from TRBV29-1 and TRBJ2-7; D is ambiguous. The V gene's germline CDR1 is SQVTM and CDR2 ANQGSEA. CDR3 length: 13 amino acids. The V end lost 0 bases, the J end lost 3 bases, and 9 bases lay between the germline ends. The CDR3 loop reads CSVEEQNNYEQYF. The CDR3 DNA follows: TGCAGCGTTGAAGAACAAAACAACTACGAGCAGTACTTC.

The rearrangement uses TRBV6-4 and TRBJ1-2, with 11 bases aligning to TRBD1. CDR1 is MRHNA and CDR2 is SNTAGT in the germline V gene. V lost 6 bases and J lost 3; bases outside the gene matches: 6. The CDR3 sequence is 15 residues long. The CDR3 sequence is CASRGGQGADYGYTF. As DNA, the CDR3 is TGTGCCAGCAGGGGTGGACAGGGGGCAGACTATGGCTACACCTTC.

The rearrangement uses TRBV19 and TRBJ2-1; 12 bases line up with TRBD2. The CDR3 is made up of 15 amino acids. V dropped 2 bases and J dropped 7; count of bases not matched to a gene: 3. Germline V gene sequence: CDR1 LNHDA, CDR2 SQIVND (reference sequence). The CDR3 protein is CASSILAGGPNEQFF. CDR3 DNA sequence: TGTGCCAGTAGTATACTAGCGGGGGGGCCAAATGAGCAGTTCTTC.

The V call is TRBV6-5, the J call TRBJ2-7; D not resolved. Germline lookup yields CDR1 MNHEY and CDR2 SVGAGI. Trimming pared 5 bases from V and 2 bases from J, leaving 13 bases between. CDR3 length equals 14 residues. CDR3 protein: CASSEVRVPYEQYF. CDR3 coding DNA: TGTGCCAGCAGTGAAGTAAGGGTTCCCTACGAGCAGTACTTC.

The rearrangement links TRBV6-5 to TRBJ1-6; no reliable D call. Germline V gene sequence: CDR1 MNHEY, CDR2 SVGAGI. V lost 6 bases and J 9 bases, leaving 15 bases between the germline ends. CDR3 length: 14 residues. CDR3 in DNA: TGTGCCAGCAGACTAAACGAAGGCAGTTCACCCCTCCACTTT. The encoded protein is CASRLNEGSSPLHF.

The chain joins TRBV6-1 to TRBJ2-1; 8 bases line up with TRBD2. CDR1 is MNHNS and CDR2 is SASEGT in the germline V gene. V shed 2 bases, J shed 0 bases, and the junction held 0 bases outside the gene matches. The CDR3 runs to 15 residues. The DNA of the CDR3 is TGTGCCAGCAGTGAAACTAGCGGCTCCTACAATGAGCAGTTCTTC. As protein: CASSETSGSYNEQFF.